The 30 T cell receptor beta chains below were found in one sample sequenced in a study of T cells after yellow fever vaccination. TCRdb processed the 5' RACE reads anew with MiXCR; each CDR3 protein has one entry. The repertoire holds more than 95,000 distinct CDR3 sequences, with around 7.4% as singletons. The sequences come from CD4+ T cells sorted from PBMCs, collected around 10 days after the first yellow fever vaccination. The source of these receptors is a man between 18 and 29 years old who received the YFV17D yellow fever vaccine.

This clonotype was found many times. V is TRBV28 and J is TRBJ2-3; D is tentatively TRBD1 or TRBD2 (6 bases each). Germline CDR1 and CDR2: MDHEN and SYDVKM. The V end was cut by 3 bases, the J end by 2 bases, with 15 bases between. The CDR3 length is 16 residues. In nucleotides, the CDR3 is TGTGCCAGCAGTTTCGGGGGCCAGGGAGACACAGATACGCAGTATTTT. Translation: CASSFGGQGDTDTQYF. The complete variable domain, with remaining parts taken from reference TRBV28 and TRBJ2-3, reads DVKVTQSSRYLVKRTGEKVFLECVQDMDHENMFWYRQDPGLGLRLIYFSYDVKMKEKGDIPEGYSVSREKKERFSLILESASTNQTSMYLCASSFGGQGDTDTQYFGPGTRLTVL.

J is TRBJ1-1 and V is TRBV2; D is possibly TRBD1 (5 bases). CDR1 SNHLY and CDR2 FYNNEI come from the germline V gene. This CDR3 contains 15 residues. Trimming took off 4 bases at V and 7 bases at J, with 19 bases between the two ends. DNA for the CDR3: TGTGCCAGCAGTGCCGAGGACACCGCTGGTGATGAAGCTTTCTTT. As protein: CASSAEDTAGDEAFF. The full variable domain, its missing parts supplied by reference TRBV2 and TRBJ1-1, is EPEVTQTPSHQVTQMGQEVILRCVPISNHLYFYWYRQILGQKVEFLVSFYNNEISEKSEIFDDQFSVERPDGSNFTLKIRSTKLEDSAMYFCASSAEDTAGDEAFFGQGTRLTVV.

This clonotype was recorded many times. The rearrangement joins TRBV5-1 to TRBJ2-7, with a possible D match to TRBD2 (5 bases). V gave up 4 bases and J gave up 3 bases, with 14 bases separating them. CDR3 length: 14 residues. Germline V gene sequence: CDR1 SGHRS, CDR2 YFSETQ. CDR3 DNA sequence: TGCGCCAGCAGCCCCCCCGGACGGGACTACGAGCAGTACGTC. This sequence encodes CASSPPGRDYEQYV.

Only one count was recorded for this clonotype. A clone one base away is much larger, so this may be a read error. V gene TRBV5-6 combines with J gene TRBJ2-3; weak D call: TRBD1 (6 bases). V lost 7 bases and J lost 1, with 10 bases in between. The CDR3 extends over 13 amino acids. CDR1 is SGHDT and CDR2 is YYEEEE in the germline V gene. The CDR3 region is CASGSGGTDTQYF. The CDR3, as DNA: TGTGCCAGCGGCTCAGGGGGCACAGATACGCAGTATTTT.

This clonotype came up many times. The rearrangement uses TRBV4-3 and TRBJ1-2; weak D call: TRBD1 (6 bases). The V end lost 0 bases, the J end lost 4 bases, and 9 bases lay between the germline ends. CDR1 is LGHNA, CDR2 YSLEER, per germline. The CDR3 spans 14 residues. The chain's CDR3 is CASSQETGLYGYTF. The CDR3 DNA sequence: TGCGCCAGCAGCCAAGAGACAGGCCTCTATGGCTACACCTTC.

This clonotype was seen at least ten times. V and J are TRBV6-2 or TRBV6-3 and TRBJ2-3; TRBD1 agrees at 7 bases. This CDR3 has 16 residues. The V gene's germline CDR1 is MNHEY and CDR2 SVGEGT. V lost 6 bases, J lost 1 base, and 10 bases stayed unmatched. The DNA of the CDR3 is TGTGCCAGCAGCGCACTTAGAACAGGGGGCACAGATACGCAGTATTTT. Translating gives CASSALRTGGTDTQYF.

The sample holds many counts of this clonotype. This sequence joins TRBV5-6 and TRBJ2-7, with 8 bases identical to TRBD1. The V gene end was trimmed by 3 bases and the J gene end by 1 base; junction bases not matched to a gene: 3. The CDR3 spans 14 residues. Germline loops: CDR1 SGHDT, CDR2 YYEEEE. The CDR3 reads CASSSRDRSYEQYV. CDR3 nucleotide sequence: TGTGCCAGCAGCTCCCGGGACAGGTCCTACGAGCAGTACGTC.

This clonotype was observed at least ten times. The J gene is TRBJ2-1, the V gene TRBV2; D may match TRBD1 or TRBD2 (5 bases each). Trimming pared 3 bases from V and 4 bases from J, leaving 13 bases between. CDR3 length: 15 amino acids. The germline CDR1 and CDR2 sequences are SNHLY and FYNNEI. The CDR3 region has the DNA TGTGCCAGCAGTGAGAACGGGGCGCGGTACAATGAGCAGTTCTTC. Its protein product is CASSENGARYNEQFF.

This clonotype has ten or more counts. The rearrangement links TRBV29-1 to TRBJ2-1; tentative D call: TRBD1 (5 bases). The ends were cut back, 7 bases at V and 12 bases at J, with 25 bases in the middle. Germline V gives CDR1 SQVTM, CDR2 ANQGSEA. The CDR3 runs to 14 residues. This chain's CDR3 is CSGGPGMSPAGQFF. CDR3 DNA sequence: TGCAGCGGGGGCCCCGGTATGTCCCCCGCTGGGCAGTTCTTC.

This clonotype was seen ten or more times. The V and J genes are TRBV20-1 and TRBJ2-1; the match to TRBD2 covers 8 bases. Germline CDR1 is DFQATT and CDR2 is SNEGSKA (reference sequence). The length of the CDR3 is 13 residues. Trimming at V came to 1 base and at J to 7 bases, leaving 3 bases not matched to a gene. For the CDR3, the DNA is TGCAGTGCTAGAGTTCCTAGCGGGAATGAGCAGTTCTTC. Its protein is CSARVPSGNEQFF.

This clonotype was observed many times. The chain carries TRBV20-1 and TRBJ2-5, with D perhaps matching TRBD1 (6 bases). Trimming removed 0 bases at V and 5 bases at J, with 13 bases between. The CDR3 contains 14 residues. Germline V gene data show CDR1 as DFQATT and CDR2 as SNEGSKA (reference sequence). CDR3 coding DNA: TGCAGTGCTAGAGATCAAAACAGGGTGGAGACCCAGTACTTC. Residues: CSARDQNRVETQYF.

This clonotype was detected many times. The chain is built from TRBV20-1 and TRBJ1-2, with 8 positions matching TRBD1. The germline V gene encodes CDR1 DFQATT and CDR2 SNEGSKA (reference sequence). V gave up 5 bases and J gave up 3 bases; unmatched junction bases: 14. The CDR3 contains 16 residues. Here the CDR3 reads CSAPRLGSGGDYGYTF. CDR3 sequence (DNA): TGCAGTGCTCCTCGACTCGGGTCAGGGGGCGACTATGGCTACACCTTC.

This clonotype was observed a handful of times. The rearrangement links TRBV6-9 to TRBJ1-5; no reliable D call. The CDR3 spans 11 residues. In germline, CDR1 is MNHGY, CDR2 SVAAGI. CDR3 in amino acids: CFPGGEQPQHF. The CDR3 DNA reads TGTTTTCCGGGTGGAGAGCAGCCCCAGCATTTT.

There are many counts of this clonotype. DNA for the CDR3: TGTGCCAGCAGCTTAGGGACAGGGAGTGAAAAACTGTTTTTT. It is translated as CASSLGTGSEKLFF. The chain is built from TRBV7-9 and TRBJ1-4; 8 bases align to TRBD1. Unmatched junction bases numbered 2, after V lost 1 base and J lost 7 bases. This CDR3 comprises 14 residues. CDR1 and CDR2 from the germline V gene are SEHNR and FQNEAQ (reference sequence).

This clonotype was seen ten or more times. The V gene is TRBV5-6, the J gene TRBJ2-5; TRBD2 is a possible D gene (6 bases). Trimming removed 4 bases from V and 3 bases from J, with 13 bases in between. Germline CDR1 reads SGHDT; CDR2 reads YYEEEE. There are 14 residues in the CDR3. The CDR3 nucleotides read TGTGCCAGCAGCCCGGCGGGGCACAAAGAGACCCAGTACTTC. Its translation is CASSPAGHKETQYF. The full variable domain, its missing parts supplied by reference TRBV5-6 and TRBJ2-5, is DAGVTQSPTHLIKTRGQQVTLRCSPKSGHDTVSWYQQALGQGPQFIFQYYEEEERQRGNFPDRFSGHQFPNYSSELNVNALLLGDSALYLCASSPAGHKETQYFGPGTRLLVL.

This clonotype has at least ten counts. The genes are TRBV29-1 and TRBJ2-4, with D possibly matching TRBD2 (6 bases). Germline V gives CDR1 SQVTM, CDR2 ANQGSEA. The CDR3 has 13 amino acids. V lost 5 bases and J lost 7, with 15 bases in between. The CDR3 here is CSVSGVYVNIQYF. In DNA form, the CDR3 reads TGCAGCGTTTCGGGAGTCTACGTTAACATTCAGTACTTC.

This clonotype came up many times. The V call is TRBV7-9, the J call TRBJ2-3, with D tentatively TRBD1 (5 bases). Germline CDR1 reads SEHNR; CDR2 reads FQNEAQ (reference sequence). The CDR3 runs to 12 residues. The CDR3, as DNA: TGTGTCCTAAGGGGTCCTCCAGATACGCAGTATTTT. Translating it yields CVLRGPPDTQYF.

To note about this clonotype: A much larger clone differs from this one at a single base, so this may be a read error. The chain carries TRBV5-1 and TRBJ2-7; D remains unclear. This CDR3 spans 14 amino acids. Germline assignment: CDR1 SGHRS and CDR2 YFSETQ. This chain's CDR3 is CASSLGPSTYGQYF. CDR3 nucleotide sequence: TGCGCCAGCAGCTTGGGCCCAAGCACCTACGGGCAGTACTTC. Supplemented by reference TRBV5-1 and TRBJ2-7, the full variable domain reads KAGVTQTPRYLIKTRGQQVTLSCSPISGHRSVSWYQQTPGQGLQFLFEYFSETQRNKGNFPGRFSGRQFSNSRSEMNVSTLELGDSALYLCASSLGPSTYGQYFGPGTRLTVT.

This clonotype occurred many times. The chain couples TRBV12-3 or TRBV12-4 to TRBJ2-3, with D possibly being TRBD1 (7 bases). The CDR3 length is 16 residues. V was clipped by 5 bases and J by 1 base, with 16 bases between them. The CDR3 DNA reads TGTGCCAGCAGTCCCAGGGGGGTGAGAGGCACAGATACGCAGTATTTT. This sequence encodes CASSPRGVRGTDTQYF.

A word on this clonotype: A much bigger clone sits one base away, suggesting this may be a read error. The genes are TRBV15 and TRBJ2-5; no clear D gene. Germline V gene sequence: CDR1 LNHNV, CDR2 YYDKDF (reference sequence). The CDR3 covers 12 residues. V shed 0 bases and J shed 6 bases, with 5 bases lying between them. The CDR3 bases are TGTGCCACCAGCAGAGATTTGAAGACCCAGTACTTC. This codes for CATSRDLKTQYF.

This clonotype was seen at least ten times. V and J are TRBV7-2 and TRBJ1-5; D call uncertain. V was pared by 5 bases and J by 6 bases, with 11 bases between. The CDR3 is made up of 13 amino acids. Germline V gene lookup returns CDR1 SGHTA and CDR2 FQGNSA. This CDR3 is CASSPHESQPQHF. The DNA of the CDR3 is TGTGCCAGCAGCCCACATGAGAGTCAGCCCCAGCATTTT.

A few counts support this clonotype. This chain joins TRBV5-6 and TRBJ1-1; no reliable D call. The CDR3 contains 15 residues. V was cut by 0 bases and J by 5 bases, with 14 bases left in between. Looked up from germline, CDR1 is SGHDT and CDR2 is YYEEEE. The CDR3 coding sequence is TGTGCCAGCAGCTTGGCGTCGGGAGGGTGGACTGAAGCTTTCTTT. Protein product: CASSLASGGWTEAFF.

The sample holds many counts of this clonotype. The chain has TRBV4-2 and TRBJ2-3; 9 positions match TRBD2. CDR1 LGHNA and CDR2 YNFKEQ come from the germline V gene. Germline trimming cut 0 bases from V and 7 bases from J; bases unmatched to any gene: 8. The CDR3 contains 16 residues. Here the CDR3 reads CASSQETAGGPYTQYF. Here the CDR3 DNA reads TGTGCCAGCAGCCAAGAGACCGCGGGGGGGCCGTATACGCAGTATTTT.

This clonotype appeared many times. The V call is TRBV15, the J call TRBJ2-1; 9 bases match TRBD2. V dropped 2 bases and J dropped 10; count of bases not matched to a gene: 6. Germline V CDR1 and CDR2: LNHNV, YYDKDF (reference sequence). CDR3 size: 14 residues. The CDR3 DNA reads TGTGCCACCAGCAGACCGGGACTAGCAGTCGAGCAGTTCTTC. It is translated as CATSRPGLAVEQFF.

This clonotype was seen many times. The chain is built from TRBV6-8 and TRBJ1-5, with D unclear. V was pared by 6 bases and J by 5 bases, with 5 bases between. Looked up from germline, CDR1 is MNHGY and CDR2 is SAAAGT. The CDR3 spans 11 residues. CDR3 in DNA: TGTGCCAGCAGACCCCATCAGCCCCAGCATTTT. It codes for CASRPHQPQHF.

Points on this clonotype: A much bigger clone sits one base away, suggesting this may be a read error. The chain has TRBV4-3 and TRBJ2-5, with 11 bases fitting TRBD2. The CDR3 is made up of 16 amino acids. Germline values: CDR1 LGHNA, CDR2 YSLEER. The DNA of the CDR3 is TGCGCCATCAGCCAAGTTGTAGCGGGGGGGTTTGAGACCCAGTACTTC. Protein product: CAISQVVAGGFETQYF.

This chain uses TRBV21-1 with TRBJ2-2; the DNA was not used to check the table's D call, TRBD2. TRBV21-1 is assigned pseudogene status. The CDR3 sequence is 19 residues long. The CDR3 DNA is TGTGCCAACAGCAGCGTACGACAAGGGAGCGGGGGGAACACCGGGGAGCTGTTTTTT. Translation gives CANSSVRQGSGGNTGELFF.

The table lists this clonotype with a count of one. This may be a read error: a much more frequent sequence differs by one nucleotide. J is TRBJ1-5 and V is TRBV6-2 or TRBV6-3, with 7 bases fitting TRBD1. The CDR3 is 16 residues long. Germline V gene data show CDR1 as MNHEY and CDR2 as SVGEGT. The CDR3 bases are TGTGCCAACAGTTACTCGACAGGGACTTGGAATCAGCCCCAGCATTTT. Its translation: CANSYSTGTWNQPQHF.

This clonotype has just a few counts. The V call is TRBV12-2, the J call TRBJ2-5; TRBD1, the table's D call, lacks a check against the DNA. TRBV12-2 constitutes a pseudogene. This CDR3 spans 17 amino acids. The DNA of the CDR3 is TGTGCAAGTCGCTTAGCTCATCCGGGGAATCGCCAAGAGACCCAGTACTTC. Its protein is CASRLAHPGNRQETQYF.

The table lists this clonotype with a few counts. The genes are TRBV5-1 and TRBJ2-7; a weak D match, TRBD2 (6 bases). Germline CDR1 SGHRS, CDR2 YFSETQ. This CDR3 has 16 amino acids. V was trimmed by 2 bases and J by 0 bases, leaving 15 bases between them. CDR3 nucleotide sequence: TGCGCCAGCAGCTTCCTTGTTGGCGGGGACTCCTACGAGCAGTACTTC. It yields the protein CASSFLVGGDSYEQYF. Variable domain in full (rest from reference TRBV5-1 and TRBJ2-7): KAGVTQTPRYLIKTRGQQVTLSCSPISGHRSVSWYQQTPGQGLQFLFEYFSETQRNKGNFPGRFSGRQFSNSRSEMNVSTLELGDSALYLCASSFLVGGDSYEQYFGPGTRLTVT.